These 29 T cell receptor beta chains share one sample of origin, sequenced in a study of T-cell memory formation after mild COVID-19 (dated by TCRdb to 2020 to 2023). Libraries came from 5' RACE. Sequencing used an Illumina NovaSeq 6000. TCRdb redid the processing of the public reads, applying fastp at Q25 and MiXCR, and retained in-frame beta chains. Identical CDR3 proteins give one entry, which carries the most common genes and DNA. The sample records hundreds of thousands of distinct CDR3 sequences, roughly a quarter of which are singletons. 8.8% of the sample rests with the top ten. Sequenced: PBMCs or a T cell subset sorted from them (not recorded which). These receptors came from an adult woman who had mild COVID-19 (a few samples of this study predate the infection). The sample titles of this study are shuffled in the database, so cell type and time point are left out; the donor was told from shared clones.

This rearrangement joins TRBV6-2 or TRBV6-3 to TRBJ2-7; possible D gene TRBD2, 5 bases. The CDR3 is 15 residues long. V lost 5 bases to trimming and J lost 2 bases, with 16 bases between them. The germline CDR1 and CDR2 sequences are MNHEY and SVGEGT. As DNA, the CDR3 is TGTGCCAGCAGTCAACTCGGGATTCTCCCCTACGAGCAGTACTTC. Amino acids: CASSQLGILPYEQYF.

This clonotype was counted many times. The CDR3 DNA follows: TGTGCCAGCAGCTTCGAGGAGTCGTGGGCAGGGGCGTCCTACGAGCAGTACTTC. As protein: CASSFEESWAGASYEQYF. This chain links TRBV7-9 with TRBJ2-7; tentatively, D is TRBD1 (6 bases). The V and J ends lost 3 bases and 1 base respectively, with 22 bases between them. The CDR3 sequence is 18 residues long. Per germline, CDR1 SEHNR and CDR2 FQNEAQ (reference sequence).

The V and J genes are TRBV7-2 and TRBJ2-3; 8 nucleotides line up with TRBD2. The CDR3 consists of 14 residues. Trimming removed 7 bases from V and 3 bases from J; junction bases left unmatched: 6. Germline CDR1 and CDR2: SGHTA and FQGNSA. Written as DNA, the CDR3 is TGTGCCAGCACTACTGGGACTAGGACAGATACGCAGTATTTT. Residues: CASTTGTRTDTQYF.

This chain connects TRBV5-1 to TRBJ2-7; D gene uncertain. Germline CDR1 reads SGHRS; CDR2 reads YFSETQ. V lost 4 bases and J 0 bases, leaving 8 bases between the germline ends. This CDR3 has 13 amino acids. CDR3 region: CASSAESSYEQYF. Written as DNA, the CDR3 is TGCGCCAGCAGCGCCGAGAGCTCCTACGAGCAGTACTTC. Full variable domain (rest looked up from reference TRBV5-1 and TRBJ2-7): KAGVTQTPRYLIKTRGQQVTLSCSPISGHRSVSWYQQTPGQGLQFLFEYFSETQRNKGNFPGRFSGRQFSNSRSEMNVSTLELGDSALYLCASSAESSYEQYFGPGTRLTVT.

The sample holds a few counts of this clonotype. The V and J genes are TRBV20-1 and TRBJ2-1; a weak D match, TRBD2 (7 bases). This CDR3 has 14 amino acids. V lost 3 bases to trimming and J lost 4 bases, with 13 bases between them. CDR1 and CDR2 from the germline V gene are DFQATT and SNEGSKA (reference sequence). As DNA, the CDR3 is TGCAGTGCTAGCTCGGGGGGCGCTTACAATGAGCAGTTCTTC. Amino acids: CSASSGGAYNEQFF.

The genes are TRBV9 and TRBJ2-5, with 10 bases matching TRBD2. The germline V gene has CDR1 SGDLS and CDR2 YYNGEE. Trimming removed 2 bases from V and 3 bases from J; junction bases left unmatched: 4. The CDR3 length is 15 residues. The CDR3 DNA is TGTGCCAGCAGCGTGTCTAGCGGGAGTAAAGAGACCCAGTACTTC. Translated, it gives CASSVSSGSKETQYF.

This clonotype was detected a few times. This chain links TRBV12-3 or TRBV12-4 with TRBJ2-7, with 10 bases matching TRBD2. Trimming at V came to 5 bases and at J to 4 bases, leaving 8 bases not matched to a gene. This CDR3 region has 15 residues. CDR3: CASSLPGLALYEQYF. The CDR3 DNA is TGTGCCAGCAGTCTACCGGGACTAGCGTTATACGAGCAGTACTTC.

The rearrangement links TRBV5-1 to TRBJ2-1; a possible D gene is TRBD2 (6 bases). The germline gives CDR1 SGHRS, CDR2 YFSETQ. With 4 bases removed from V and 2 bases from J, the gap between germline ends came to 16 bases. The CDR3 runs 16 residues. CDR3 sequence reads: CASSPDGSRPYNEQFF. CDR3 DNA sequence: TGCGCCAGCAGCCCGGACGGGAGCCGGCCCTACAATGAGCAGTTCTTC.

The V call is TRBV5-1, the J call TRBJ2-5, with D unclear. V was pared by 3 bases and J by 0 bases, with 3 bases between. The germline gives CDR1 SGHRS, CDR2 YFSETQ. CDR3 length equals 12 residues. CDR3 in amino acids: CASSYNQETQYF. The DNA for the CDR3 is TGCGCCAGCAGCTACAACCAAGAGACCCAGTACTTC.

In this sample, this clonotype turned up a few times. This chain links TRBV7-2 with TRBJ2-5; 7 nucleotides line up with TRBD2. The ends lost 4 bases at V and 7 bases at J; junction bases unmatched: 18. The CDR3 consists of 17 residues. CDR1 and CDR2 from the germline V gene are SGHTA and FQGNSA. CDR3 region: CASSSMMPGGRRGTQYF. CDR3 DNA sequence: TGTGCCAGCAGCTCAATGATGCCCGGGGGGAGGCGGGGGACCCAGTACTTC.

This clonotype was counted only a few times. CDR3 nucleotides: TGTGCCAGCAGTGGTCCTAGCGGGAGGTCAGATGAGCAGTTCTTC. Translated, it gives CASSGPSGRSDEQFF. The J gene is TRBJ2-1, the V gene TRBV6-1; TRBD2 matches at 11 bases. The V gene's germline CDR1 is MNHNS and CDR2 SASEGT. The CDR3 has 15 residues. J gave up 8 bases and V 4 bases, and 7 bases lay outside the gene matches.

The V and J genes are TRBV15 and TRBJ1-5; D gene ambiguous. In germline, CDR1 is LNHNV, CDR2 YYDKDF (reference sequence). V gave up 0 bases and J gave up 3 bases, with 9 bases separating them. This CDR3 has 15 residues. CDR3 protein: CATSRDSGYNQPQHF. In DNA form, the CDR3 reads TGTGCCACCAGCAGAGATTCGGGGTACAATCAGCCCCAGCATTTT. Complete variable domain (other parts from reference TRBV15 and TRBJ1-5): DAMVIQNPRYQVTQFGKPVTLSCSQTLNHNVMYWYQQKSSQAPKLLFHYYDKDFNNEADTPDNFQSRRPNTSFCFLDIRSPGLGDTAMYLCATSRDSGYNQPQHFGDGTRLSIL.

V usage is TRBV5-5 and J usage is TRBJ2-7; maybe TRBD1 (5 bases). The CDR3 runs to 14 residues. The V end was cut by 4 bases, the J end by 3 bases, with 14 bases between. Germline lookup yields CDR1 SGHKS and CDR2 YYEKEE (reference sequence). CDR3 loop: CASSQGRGLYEQYF. Written as DNA, the CDR3 is TGTGCCAGCAGCCAGGGTAGGGGCCTCTACGAGCAGTACTTC.

This rearrangement joins TRBV11-3 to TRBJ2-3; TRBD2 agrees at 13 bases. Germline assignment: CDR1 SGHNT and CDR2 YENEEA. The length of the CDR3 is 15 residues. Trimming at V came to 1 base and at J to 7 bases, leaving 2 bases not matched to a gene. The CDR3 region has the DNA TGTGCCAGCAGCTTAGGAGGGACTAGCGGGAATACGCAGTATTTT. Translating it yields CASSLGGTSGNTQYF.

In this sample, this clonotype turned up many times. This chain uses TRBV5-6 with TRBJ2-1; D is ambiguous. The CDR3 is 11 residues long. The V and J ends lost 4 bases and 12 bases respectively, with 11 bases between them. CDR1 is SGHDT and CDR2 is YYEEEE in the germline V gene. The CDR3 region has the DNA TGTGCCAGCAGCGTCGCTTTGGGGCAGTTCTTC. It specifies CASSVALGQFF.

This chain uses TRBV4-3 with TRBJ1-5; D may be TRBD1 (6 bases). This CDR3 contains 15 residues. CDR1 is LGHNA and CDR2 is YSLEER in the germline V gene. The V gene lost 0 bases and the J gene lost 4 bases, with 10 bases spanning the gap. The CDR3 region is CASSQEGGRNQPQHF. CDR3 sequence (DNA): TGCGCCAGCAGCCAAGAGGGGGGCCGGAATCAGCCCCAGCATTTT.

This clonotype has only a few counts. The chain uses TRBV29-1 and TRBJ2-1; D is ambiguous. The CDR3 extends over 10 amino acids. Trimming took 3 bases from V and 10 from J, leaving 7 bases between them. Germline V gene sequence: CDR1 SQVTM, CDR2 ANQGSEA. The CDR3 nucleotides read TGCAGCGTTGACTCTGGGGAGCAGTTCTTC. This sequence encodes CSVDSGEQFF.

In DNA, the CDR3 is TGTGCCAGCAGCGTAGGTGGTTGGGAGCAGTTCTTC. Its protein is CASSVGGWEQFF. The chain combines TRBV9 with TRBJ2-1, with D unclear. Germline CDR1 reads SGDLS; CDR2 reads YYNGEE. This CDR3 contains 12 residues. Trimming pared 0 bases from V and 10 bases from J, leaving 8 bases between.

The chain joins TRBV7-6 to TRBJ2-2; D not certain. V was shortened by 5 bases and J by 4 bases, with 14 bases between the two germline ends. The CDR3 runs to 15 residues. CDR1 and CDR2 from the germline V gene are SGHVS and FNYEAQ. CDR3 DNA: TGTGCCAGCAGCCTAGGGTCCATCTCCACCGGGGAGCTGTTTTTT. It yields the protein CASSLGSISTGELFF.

The chain is built from TRBV7-9 and TRBJ1-2; TRBD1 agrees at 7 bases. V lost 3 bases, J lost 2 bases, and 6 bases stayed unmatched. The CDR3 has 15 residues. Germline V gene sequence: CDR1 SEHNR, CDR2 FQNEAQ (reference sequence). This CDR3 is CASSFTQGRNYGYTF. The DNA for the CDR3 is TGTGCCAGCAGCTTCACACAGGGGCGAAACTATGGCTACACCTTC.

The chain is built from TRBV20-1 and TRBJ2-5; D is possibly TRBD1 or TRBD2 (5 bases each). Germline CDR1 DFQATT, CDR2 SNEGSKA (reference sequence). The ends were cut back, 2 bases at V and 5 bases at J, with 12 bases in the middle. The CDR3 extends over 13 amino acids. CDR3 sequence reads: CSARKGEGETQYF. The DNA for the CDR3 is TGCAGTGCTAGAAAGGGCGAGGGGGAGACCCAGTACTTC.

The rearrangement uses TRBV7-2 and TRBJ2-2; TRBD2 matches at 8 bases. Germline values: CDR1 SGHTA, CDR2 FQGNSA. After removal of 10 bases from V and 2 bases from J, the junction contained 9 bases not matched to a gene. The CDR3 extends over 15 amino acids. This chain's CDR3 is CATTGGGPNTGELFF. The CDR3 bases are TGTGCCACCACAGGCGGGGGGCCTAACACCGGGGAGCTGTTTTTT.

The chain recombines TRBV5-1 with TRBJ1-1; 9 positions match TRBD1. Per the germline V gene, CDR1 is SGHRS and CDR2 is YFSETQ. V gave up 5 bases and J gave up 2 bases; unmatched junction bases: 7. The CDR3 loop spans 15 amino acids. CDR3 bases: TGCGCCAGCAGGACAGGGGGGACGTCTAACACTGAAGCTTTCTTT. Amino acids: CASRTGGTSNTEAFF.

The table lists this clonotype with a few counts. The V call is TRBV6-2 or TRBV6-3, the J call TRBJ1-4; D is perhaps TRBD1 (5 bases). Germline assignment: CDR1 MNHEY and CDR2 SVGEGT. V was trimmed by 11 bases and J by 8 bases, leaving 27 bases between them. The CDR3 length is 16 residues. The chain's CDR3 is CAALNRRDRLGEKLFF. CDR3 coding DNA: TGTGCCGCACTTAACAGGAGGGACCGATTGGGAGAAAAACTGTTTTTT.

The V gene is TRBV3-1, the J gene TRBJ2-1, with TRBD2 identical over 10 bases. This CDR3 is 15 amino acids long. The V gene end was trimmed by 1 base and the J gene end by 8 bases; junction bases not matched to a gene: 5. Germline V gives CDR1 LGHDT, CDR2 YNNKEL (reference sequence). The CDR3: CASSQVGLAADEQFF. CDR3 sequence (DNA): TGTGCCAGCAGCCAAGTCGGACTAGCGGCGGATGAGCAGTTCTTC.

There are a few counts of this clonotype. The J gene is TRBJ2-1, the V gene TRBV4-1; no reliable D call. Germline CDR1 reads MGHRA; CDR2 reads YSYEKL. V shed 0 bases and J shed 9 bases, with 15 bases lying between them. The CDR3 totals 15 residues. The CDR3 loop is CASSQEGKKSSEQFF. Here the CDR3 DNA reads TGCGCCAGCAGCCAAGAGGGGAAGAAGTCTAGTGAGCAGTTCTTC.

This clonotype appeared a few times. The chain carries TRBV12-3 or TRBV12-4 and TRBJ2-3; D is undetermined. The V end was cut by 3 bases, the J end by 6 bases, with 10 bases between. The CDR3 has 13 residues. The CDR3 DNA reads TGTGCCAGCAGTTTCGCCCGGAAGGATACGCAGTATTTT. Translation gives CASSFARKDTQYF.

The chain couples TRBV4-2 to TRBJ1-6; tentative D call: TRBD1 (6 bases). Per germline, CDR1 LGHNA and CDR2 YNFKEQ. CDR3 length: 18 residues. The V end was cut by 6 bases, the J end by 10 bases, with 28 bases between. This CDR3 is CASSPTGPRDPLRSPLHF. CDR3 in DNA: TGTGCCAGCAGTCCCACAGGGCCCCGGGACCCCCTTAGGTCACCCCTCCACTTT.

The chain recombines TRBV7-2 with TRBJ2-3; 8 bases align to TRBD2. Germline CDR1 SGHTA, CDR2 FQGNSA. The ends lost 5 bases at V and 3 bases at J; junction bases unmatched: 10. CDR3 length: 16 residues. The CDR3 sequence: CASSEKREKLTDTQYF. CDR3 nucleotide sequence: TGTGCCAGCAGCGAAAAGCGGGAGAAGCTTACAGATACGCAGTATTTT.